This is a list of T cell receptor beta chains from one sample in a study of OX40 agonist ivuxolimab in advanced cancers. The assay was immunoSEQ multiplex PCR, and TCRdb's table has in-frame clones only and misses some. Counted here are 84,000 or so clones, approximately 84% occurring once; the ten biggest clones make up roughly 2.5%. The source was CD4+ or CD8+ T cells sorted from blood, collected in a trial of the OX40 agonist ivuxolimab. These receptors came from an adult with an advanced solid tumor such as melanoma, head and neck, liver or kidney cancer. CDR3s include the opening cysteine and the closing phenylalanine or tryptophan. Fields, in order: clone size, V gene, J gene, D gene, CDR3 DNA, CDR3 protein. D genes are given only for firm matches. Only some rows state a clone size, as once, few, many or a class for expanded clones.

size: .; V: TRBV11-2; J: TRBJ1-2; D: .; DNA: TGTGCCAGCAGCTTAGTCTCCCAGGGCTATGGCTACACCTTC; CDR3: CASSLVSQGYGYTF
size: .; V: TRBV11-1; J: TRBJ1-2; D: .; DNA: TGTGCCAGCAGCTTAGATCGAGTTGAGAGCTATGGCTACACCTTC; CDR3: CASSLDRVESYGYTF
size: .; V: TRBV28; J: TRBJ1-1; D: .; DNA: TGTGCCAGCAGTTTTCCCCGAGGGGGAGGAAGAGGTGAAGCTTTCTTT; CDR3: CASSFPRGGGRGEAFF
size: .; V: TRBV28; J: TRBJ2-3; D: .; DNA: TGTGCCAGCGAGGGCGGGGGCCGGGGCACAGATACGCAGTATTTT; CDR3: CASEGGGRGTDTQYF
size: .; V: TRBV7-3; J: TRBJ2-1; D: .; DNA: TGTGCCAGCAGCTCCCGACAGGGAGGCTCGCAGTTCTTC; CDR3: CASSSRQGGSQFF
size: once; V: TRBV4-1; J: TRBJ1-2; D: TRBD1; DNA: TGCGCCAGCAGCCTTGACCAGGGGGTGAGGAATGGCTACACCTTC; CDR3: CASSLDQGVRNGYTF
size: few; V: TRBV19; J: TRBJ2-1; D: .; DNA: TGTGCCAGTAGTATAGGAGGAGGGGGATACTCCTACAATGAGCAGTTCTTC; CDR3: CASSIGGGGYSYNEQFF
size: .; V: TRBV28; J: TRBJ2-5; D: TRBD1; DNA: TGTGCCAGCAGTGTACGGACAGGGGGCGTGGAGACCCAGTACTTC; CDR3: CASSVRTGGVETQYF
size: .; V: TRBV7-2; J: TRBJ1-2; D: TRBD1; DNA: TGTGCCAGCAGCTTAGCAAGGGGTACAGGGGTGAATGGCTACACCTTC; CDR3: CASSLARGTGVNGYTF
size: .; V: TRBV19; J: TRBJ1-6; D: TRBD1; DNA: TGTGCCAGTAGTACCAGACGGGGGGACAGGGACTCACCCCTCCACTTT; CDR3: CASSTRRGDRDSPLHF
size: .; V: TRBV27; J: TRBJ1-4; D: .; DNA: TGTGCCAGCAGTATCTGGGGAACGACTAATGAAAAACTGTTTTTT; CDR3: CASSIWGTTNEKLFF
size: few; V: TRBV5-6; J: TRBJ1-2; D: .; DNA: TGTGCCAGCAGCCAGGGCCTGGGCGGCTACACCTTC; CDR3: CASSQGLGGYTF
size: .; V: TRBV9; J: TRBJ2-3; D: .; DNA: TGTGCCAGCAGCCCATGGGGCACAGATACGCAGTATTTT; CDR3: CASSPWGTDTQYF
size: .; V: TRBV11-2; J: TRBJ1-2; D: .; DNA: TGTGCCAGCAGCTCCCAAAAGGGGGGGCACTATGGCTACACCTTC; CDR3: CASSSQKGGHYGYTF
size: .; V: TRBV7-2; J: TRBJ1-2; D: .; DNA: TGTGCCAGCAGCCCAAAGACCGGGATGGAGGGTGGCTACACCTTC; CDR3: CASSPKTGMEGGYTF
size: .; V: TRBV29-1; J: TRBJ2-1; D: .; DNA: TGCAGCGTTGGTGCGCCGGGATACAATGAGCAGTTCTTC; CDR3: CSVGAPGYNEQFF
size: .; V: TRBV12-5; J: TRBJ2-5; D: .; DNA: TGTGCTAGTGCGGTAGGGACGTACCAAGAGACCCAGTACTTC; CDR3: CASAVGTYQETQYF
size: .; V: TRBV27; J: TRBJ2-2; D: TRBD2; DNA: TGTGCCAGCAGTTCGGGACTAGCAGCGACCGGGGAGCTGTTTTTT; CDR3: CASSSGLAATGELFF
size: .; V: TRBV4-2; J: TRBJ2-7; D: .; DNA: TGTGCCAGCAGCCCGACGGGGACGGCATCGTACGAGCAGTACTTC; CDR3: CASSPTGTASYEQYF
size: .; V: TRBV6-1; J: TRBJ2-5; D: .; DNA: TGTGCCAGCGGAGAGGCCCAAGAGACCCAGTACTTC; CDR3: CASGEAQETQYF
size: .; V: TRBV7-2; J: TRBJ2-5; D: .; DNA: TGTGCCAGCAGCCCCCGACGTACGTCCCAAGAGACCCAGTACTTC; CDR3: CASSPRRTSQETQYF
size: .; V: TRBV11-3; J: TRBJ2-1; D: TRBD2; DNA: TGTGCCAGCAGCTTAGATCGTGGCGGGGGATTTTTTGAGCAGTTCTTC; CDR3: CASSLDRGGGFFEQFF
size: .; V: TRBV4-1; J: TRBJ1-6; D: TRBD1; DNA: TGCGCCAGCAGCCAACGGGACAGAGAAGATTCACCCCTCCACTTT; CDR3: CASSQRDREDSPLHF
size: .; V: TRBV2; J: TRBJ2-2; D: .; DNA: TGTGCCAGCAGTGAACAGGCAGATTCGAACACCGGGGAGCTGTTTTTT; CDR3: CASSEQADSNTGELFF
size: .; V: TRBV18; J: TRBJ1-3; D: .; DNA: TGTGCCAGCTCGCATCTCACAGGCGACTCTGGAAACACCATATATTTT; CDR3: CASSHLTGDSGNTIYF